This TCR beta chain was captured by sequencing in a study of T cell repertoires in cytomegalovirus infection. Overall study: Well-studied HLA-B-restricted epitopes and recently identified HLA-C-restricted epitopes of CMV were both used in the study. Study-wide points: Predominance within the ex vivo response was attributable to HLA-C-restricted CMV-specific TCR beta clonotypes.

This clonotype was detected many times. Its target is not known. One entry per CDR3 protein results from TCRdb running MiXCR on the reads. The data show 640,000 or so distinct CDR3 sequences, around a third seen once. Germline V gene data show CDR1 as SEHNR and CDR2 as FQNEAQ (reference sequence). V shed 6 bases and J 7 bases; nucleotides not matched to a gene: 8. This CDR3 spans 14 amino acids. The clonotype was recovered from a human donor in good health (CMV status not recorded). Some clones in this sample may be carry-over from other donors' samples. The chain recombines TRBV7-9 with TRBJ1-4; the match to TRBD1 covers 7 bases. The starting material was cultured PBMCs, obtained from culture after CMV antigen stimulation. The CDR3 bases are TGTGCCAGCAGGAGTAAGACAGGGACTGAAAAACTGTTTTTT. Its translation: CASRSKTGTEKLFF. Full variable domain (rest looked up from reference TRBV7-9 and TRBJ1-4): DTGVSQNPRHKITKRGQNVTFRCDPISEHNRLYWYRQTLGQGPEFLTYFQNEAQLEKSRLLSDRFSAERPKGSFSTLEIQRTEQGDSAMYLCASRSKTGTEKLFFGSGTQLSVL.